The 15 T cell receptor beta chains listed next were all sequenced from one sample in a study of T cells in Graves' hyperthyroidism and ophthalmopathy. The CDR3 regions of TCR beta were amplified from RNA transcripts. The study used the HTBI primer set for a first-round RT-PCR of the TCR CDR3. A single record per CDR3 protein comes from TCRdb applying MiXCR to the multiplex PCR reads. This sample has over 650,000 distinct CDR3 sequences, with 40% to 55% found just once. The sample consisted of peripheral blood or thyroid tissue (not recorded which). Receptors originate from an adult man with Graves' disease, either hyperthyroidism or ophthalmopathy (not recorded which).

CDR3 amino acids: CASSLELEAQYF. The CDR3 DNA reads as TGTGCCAGCAGCTTGGAGTTGGAGGCCCAGTACTTC. J is TRBJ2-5 and V is TRBV7-8; D may be TRBD2 (5 bases). Trimming removed 3 bases at V and 9 bases at J, with 11 bases between. The CDR3 is 12 amino acids. The germline CDR1 and CDR2 sequences are SGHVS and FQNEAQ.

The chain is built from TRBV6-5 and TRBJ1-1; 9 positions agree with TRBD1. The CDR3 length is 15 residues. The junction had 3 bases not matched to a gene; V was cut back by 0 bases and J by 4 bases. Looked up from germline, CDR1 is MNHEY and CDR2 is SVGAGI. This CDR3 is CASSYSRDRVTEAFF. The CDR3 region has the DNA TGTGCCAGCAGTTACTCGAGGGACAGGGTCACTGAAGCTTTCTTT.

V gene TRBV7-2 combines with J gene TRBJ2-5; 8 positions agree with TRBD2. Unmatched junction bases numbered 8, after V lost 0 bases and J lost 2 bases. In germline, CDR1 is SGHTA, CDR2 FQGNSA. The CDR3 loop spans 17 amino acids. The CDR3 nucleotides are TGTGCCAGCAGCTTAGCGGTGGGACTAGAGATTCAAGAGACCCAGTACTTC. This codes for CASSLAVGLEIQETQYF.

V gene TRBV10-3 combines with J gene TRBJ1-6; TRBD1 matches 8 bases. With V trimmed by 5 bases and J by 9 bases, 3 bases remained unmatched. Germline CDR1 reads ENHRY; CDR2 reads SYGVKD. The CDR3 spans 13 residues. The CDR3 nucleotides read TGTGCCATCAGTTTGACAGGGGTTTCACCCCTCCACTTT. Encoded protein: CAISLTGVSPLHF.

This clonotype came up a few times. This chain joins TRBV20-1 and TRBJ2-2; no definite D call. The length of the CDR3 is 15 residues. Looked up from germline, CDR1 is DFQATT and CDR2 is SNEGSKA (reference sequence). Trimming took 0 bases from V and 2 from J, leaving 10 bases between them. CDR3 sequence (DNA): TGCAGTGCTAGAGATCTGGGAACCAACACCGGGGAGCTGTTTTTT. It codes for CSARDLGTNTGELFF.

To note about this clonotype: Lacking the conserved final phenylalanine or tryptophan, this CDR3 likely reflects a read error. Because the CDR3's place on the DNA is in doubt, the DNA is left out and the CDR3 is given as listed by TCRdb. CDR3 protein: CASSQGQGYSY. V gene TRBV7-6 combines with J gene TRBJ1-2; TRBD1, as called in the table, went unchecked against the DNA. The CDR3 is 11 amino acids long, termini counted. From germline, CDR1 is SGHVS and CDR2 FNYEAQ.

Turning to this clonotype: A junction boundary mismatches the germline segment, possibly from a read error. This CDR3 reads CASSPAGPAYEQYF. DNA of the CDR3: TGTGCTAGCAGCCCAGCAGGGCCCGCCTACGAGCAGTACTTC. This rearrangement joins TRBV7-7 to TRBJ2-7; D is possibly TRBD1 (5 bases). Germline V lookup: CDR1 SSHAT, CDR2 FNYEAQ (reference sequence). The CDR3 extends over 14 amino acids.

Comment on this clonotype: An end of the junction does not agree with germline; a read error may underlie this. This chain links TRBV7-8 with TRBJ1-6, with a possible D match to TRBD1 (6 bases). The CDR3 spans 18 residues. The germline V gene has CDR1 SGHVS and CDR2 FQNEAQ. CDR3 amino acids: CASSLAPGTQHYGSPLHF. Written as DNA, the CDR3 is TGTGCCAGCAGTTTAGCCCCAGGGACACAACATTACGGTTCACCCCTCCACTTT.

The gene calls are TRBV30 and TRBJ1-3; D not certain. With 3 bases removed from V and 4 bases from J, the gap between germline ends came to 7 bases. This CDR3 contains 12 residues. Per germline, CDR1 GTSNPN and CDR2 SVGIG (reference sequence). CDR3 region: CAWRTVGNTIYF. The CDR3 DNA reads TGTGCCTGGAGAACAGTCGGAAACACCATATATTTT.

V usage is TRBV10-2 and J usage is TRBJ1-5; maybe TRBD1 (6 bases). V dropped 6 bases and J dropped 7 bases, with 22 bases sitting between them. The CDR3 runs to 16 residues. Germline loops: CDR1 WSHSY, CDR2 SAAADI. CDR3 sequence reads: CASSQLGRGARQPQHF. The CDR3, as DNA: TGCGCCAGCAGCCAATTAGGCAGGGGAGCCCGCCAGCCCCAGCATTTT.

This rearrangement joins TRBV7-3 to TRBJ2-5, with unresolved D. Per the germline V gene, CDR1 is SGHTA and CDR2 is FQGTGA. Trimming removed 5 bases at V and 11 bases at J, with 15 bases between. The CDR3 runs 12 residues. The CDR3 loop reads CASSTKKKEQYF. The CDR3 DNA reads as TGTGCCAGCAGCACAAAAAAGAAGGAGCAGTACTTC.

This clonotype was detected ten times or more. The gene calls are TRBV19 and TRBJ1-5, with 7 nucleotides matching TRBD1. The germline V gene has CDR1 LNHDA and CDR2 SQIVND (reference sequence). J lost 2 bases, V lost 3 bases, and 7 bases had no gene match. CDR3 length equals 16 residues. The CDR3 region is CASSIEGGARNQPQHF. The CDR3 DNA follows: TGTGCCAGTAGTATCGAAGGGGGCGCGCGCAATCAGCCCCAGCATTTT.

This clonotype was picked up many times. V and J are TRBV20-1 and TRBJ1-4; no clear D. Per the germline V gene, CDR1 is DFQATT and CDR2 is SNEGSKA (reference sequence). This CDR3 has 14 amino acids. The ends were cut back, 1 base at V and 6 bases at J, with 12 bases in the middle. The CDR3 coding sequence is TGCAGTGCTAGAGGGGCCTTTTCGGATGAAAAACTGTTTTTT. Translated: CSARGAFSDEKLFF.

The CDR3, as DNA: TGTGCCAGCTTCGATGGCGGGGAGCTGTTTTTT. The encoded protein is CASFDGGELFF. This rearrangement joins TRBV11-1 to TRBJ2-2; D is ambiguous. Germline values: CDR1 SGHAT, CDR2 FQDESV (reference sequence). The CDR3 spans 11 residues. Trimming removed 8 bases at V and 7 bases at J, with 8 bases between.

This clonotype turned up a few times. One end of the junction does not line up with germline, which may come from a read error. The rearrangement joins TRBV7-9 to TRBJ2-5; 11 nucleotides match TRBD1. The CDR3 length is 15 residues. Germline values: CDR1 SEHNR, CDR2 FQNEAQ (reference sequence). CDR3 in DNA: TGCGCCAGCAGCCAAGGGACAGGGGGTTCGGAGACCCAGTACTTC. Its protein product is CASSQGTGGSETQYF.